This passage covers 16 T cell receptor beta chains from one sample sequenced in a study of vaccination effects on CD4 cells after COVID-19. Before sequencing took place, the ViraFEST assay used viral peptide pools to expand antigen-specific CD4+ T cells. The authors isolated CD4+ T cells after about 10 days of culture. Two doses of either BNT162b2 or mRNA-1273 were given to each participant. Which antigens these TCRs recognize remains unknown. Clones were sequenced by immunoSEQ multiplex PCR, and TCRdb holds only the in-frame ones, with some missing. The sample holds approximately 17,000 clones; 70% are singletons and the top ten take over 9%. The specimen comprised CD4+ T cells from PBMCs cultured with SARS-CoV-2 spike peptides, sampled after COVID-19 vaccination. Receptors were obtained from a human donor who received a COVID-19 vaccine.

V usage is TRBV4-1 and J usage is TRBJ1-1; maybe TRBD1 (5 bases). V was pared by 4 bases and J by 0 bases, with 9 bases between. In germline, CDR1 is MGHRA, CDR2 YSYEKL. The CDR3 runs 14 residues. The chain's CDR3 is CASSPPGVNTEAFF. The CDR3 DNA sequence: TGCGCCAGCAGCCCTCCGGGGGTGAACACTGAAGCTTTCTTT.

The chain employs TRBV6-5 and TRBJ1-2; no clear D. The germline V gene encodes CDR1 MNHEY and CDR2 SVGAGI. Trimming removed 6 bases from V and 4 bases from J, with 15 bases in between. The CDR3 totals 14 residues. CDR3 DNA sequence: TGTGCCAGCAGGCCAACTGAGGTCCCCTATGGCTACACCTTC. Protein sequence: CASRPTEVPYGYTF.

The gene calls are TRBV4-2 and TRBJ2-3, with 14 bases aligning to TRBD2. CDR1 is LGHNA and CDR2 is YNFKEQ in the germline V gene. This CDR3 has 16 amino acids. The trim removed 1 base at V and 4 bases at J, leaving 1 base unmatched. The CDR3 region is CASSQGLAGGPDTQYF. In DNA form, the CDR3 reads TGTGCCAGCAGCCAAGGACTAGCGGGAGGGCCAGATACGCAGTATTTT.

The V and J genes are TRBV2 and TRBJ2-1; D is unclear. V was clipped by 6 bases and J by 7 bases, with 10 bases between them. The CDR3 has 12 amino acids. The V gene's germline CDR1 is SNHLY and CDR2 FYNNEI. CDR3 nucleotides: TGTGCCAGCAGAGGAGTCCGGAATGAGCAGTTCTTC. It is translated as CASRGVRNEQFF.

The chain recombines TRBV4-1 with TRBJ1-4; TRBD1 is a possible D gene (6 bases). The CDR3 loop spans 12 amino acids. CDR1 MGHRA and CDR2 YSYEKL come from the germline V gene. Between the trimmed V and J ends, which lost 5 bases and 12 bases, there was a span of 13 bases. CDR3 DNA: TGCGCCAGCAGCACCCGGACAGAGGAACTGTTTTTT. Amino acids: CASSTRTEELFF.

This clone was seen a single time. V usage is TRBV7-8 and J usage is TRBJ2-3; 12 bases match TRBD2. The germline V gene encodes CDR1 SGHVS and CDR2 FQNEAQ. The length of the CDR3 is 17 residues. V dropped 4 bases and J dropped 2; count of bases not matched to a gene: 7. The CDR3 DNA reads TGTGCCAGCAGCTCCTTCACTAGCGGGGGGCCCACAGATACGCAGTATTTT. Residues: CASSSFTSGGPTDTQYF.

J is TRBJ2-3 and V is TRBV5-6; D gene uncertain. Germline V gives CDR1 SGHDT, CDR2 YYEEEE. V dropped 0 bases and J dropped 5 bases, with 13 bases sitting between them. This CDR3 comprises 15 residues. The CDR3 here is CASSLDFLTRDTQYF. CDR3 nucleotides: TGTGCCAGCAGCTTGGACTTTCTTACTCGAGATACGCAGTATTTT. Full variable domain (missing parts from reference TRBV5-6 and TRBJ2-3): DAGVTQSPTHLIKTRGQQVTLRCSPKSGHDTVSWYQQALGQGPQFIFQYYEEEERQRGNFPDRFSGHQFPNYSSELNVNALLLGDSALYLCASSLDFLTRDTQYFGPGTRLTVL.

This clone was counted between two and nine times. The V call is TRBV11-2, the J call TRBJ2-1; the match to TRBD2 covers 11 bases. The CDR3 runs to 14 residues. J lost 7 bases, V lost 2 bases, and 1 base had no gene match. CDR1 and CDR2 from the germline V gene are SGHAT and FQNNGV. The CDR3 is CASSLWTSGNEQFF. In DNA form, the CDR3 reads TGTGCCAGCAGCTTATGGACTAGCGGGAATGAGCAGTTCTTC.

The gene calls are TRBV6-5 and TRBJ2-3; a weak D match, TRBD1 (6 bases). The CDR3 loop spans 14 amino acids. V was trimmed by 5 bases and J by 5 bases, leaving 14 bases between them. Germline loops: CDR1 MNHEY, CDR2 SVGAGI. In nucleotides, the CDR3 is TGTGCCAGCAGTAATCGGGACATTCGAGATACGCAGTATTTT. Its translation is CASSNRDIRDTQYF.

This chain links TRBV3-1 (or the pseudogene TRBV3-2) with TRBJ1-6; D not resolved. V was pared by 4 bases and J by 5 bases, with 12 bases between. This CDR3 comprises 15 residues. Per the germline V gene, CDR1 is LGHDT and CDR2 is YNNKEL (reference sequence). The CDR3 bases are TGTGCCAGCAGCCCTCTGACGGGCGATAATTCACCCCTCCACTTT. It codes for CASSPLTGDNSPLHF.

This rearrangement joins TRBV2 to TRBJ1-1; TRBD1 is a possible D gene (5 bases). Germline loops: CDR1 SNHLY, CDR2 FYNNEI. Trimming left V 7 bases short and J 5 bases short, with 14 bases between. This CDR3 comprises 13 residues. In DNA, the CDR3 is TGTGCCAGCACAAAAGGGGAAGGAACTGAAGCTTTCTTT. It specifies CASTKGEGTEAFF.

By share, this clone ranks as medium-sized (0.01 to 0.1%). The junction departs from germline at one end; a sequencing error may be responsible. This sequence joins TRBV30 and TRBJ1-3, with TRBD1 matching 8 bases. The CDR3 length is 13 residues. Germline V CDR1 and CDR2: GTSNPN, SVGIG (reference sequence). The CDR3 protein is CAGRGQGLDTIYF. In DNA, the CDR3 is TGTGCCGGGAGAGGACAGGGTCTAGACACCATATATTTT.

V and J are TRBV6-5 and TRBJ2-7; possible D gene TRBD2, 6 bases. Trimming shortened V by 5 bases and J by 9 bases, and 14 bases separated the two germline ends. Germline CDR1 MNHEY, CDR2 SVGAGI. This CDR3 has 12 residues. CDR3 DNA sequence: TGTGCCAGCAGTCCGGAGGGACGCGCGCAGTACTTC. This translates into CASSPEGRAQYF.

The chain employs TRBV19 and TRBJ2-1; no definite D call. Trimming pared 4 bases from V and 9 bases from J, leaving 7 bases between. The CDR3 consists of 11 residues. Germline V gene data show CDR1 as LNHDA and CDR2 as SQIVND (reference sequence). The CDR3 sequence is CASSTAVEQFF. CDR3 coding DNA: TGTGCCAGTAGTACGGCGGTTGAGCAGTTCTTC.

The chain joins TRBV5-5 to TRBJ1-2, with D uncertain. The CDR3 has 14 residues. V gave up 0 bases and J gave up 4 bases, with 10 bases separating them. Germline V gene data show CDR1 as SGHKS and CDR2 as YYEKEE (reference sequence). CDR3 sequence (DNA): TGTGCCAGCAGCTTGGTGACCGCACTCTATGGCTACACCTTC. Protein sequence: CASSLVTALYGYTF.

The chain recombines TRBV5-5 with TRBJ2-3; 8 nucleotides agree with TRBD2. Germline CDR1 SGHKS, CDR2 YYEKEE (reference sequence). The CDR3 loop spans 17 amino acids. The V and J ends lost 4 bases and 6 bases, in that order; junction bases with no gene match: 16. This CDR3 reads CASSGGGLVKGLDTQYF. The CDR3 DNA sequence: TGTGCCAGCAGCGGGGGGGGACTAGTAAAAGGTTTGGATACGCAGTATTTT.